This T cell receptor beta chain was found in a study of T cell changes during pregnancy in multiple sclerosis (dated by TCRdb to about 2019). For the wider study: The study examined how the T cell repertoire changed over the course of pregnancy in women with multiple sclerosis.

The library was built by means of the immunoSEQ multiplex PCR assay. The table comes from immuneACCESS by way of TCRdb, which keeps in-frame sequences with V and J called. Part of the clones is missing from these tables; in studies checked, under half for an unresolved V gene and the rest for unknown reasons. This sample has tens of thousands of clones in its table, and 75% to 95% of those were observed once. 0.7% of the sample lies in the top ten. A word on this clone: Which antigen it targets is not known. There are no base qualities to consult, and no much larger clone falls within one base.

V lost 4 bases and J lost 2 bases, and the count of bases not matched to a germline gene is 8. From the cysteine through the phenylalanine, the CDR3 covers 15 amino acids. Only the CDR3 region is kept as DNA, spanning 45 bases read in frame from base 1. Via the germline V gene (reference sequence), CDR1 is LNHNV and CDR2 YYDKDF. The TCR sequence derives from a female donor with multiple sclerosis, enrolled in a pregnancy study. This receptor chain uses TRBV15 and TRBJ2-7, and TRBD2 matches 7 of the central bases. The input for sequencing was CD4+ T cells from peripheral blood mononuclear cells, taken before pregnancy. This receptor has the CDR3 CATSTSRDYTYEQYF. The DNA is as follows: TGTGCCACCAGCACCTCCCGGGACTACACCTACGAGCAGTACTTC.